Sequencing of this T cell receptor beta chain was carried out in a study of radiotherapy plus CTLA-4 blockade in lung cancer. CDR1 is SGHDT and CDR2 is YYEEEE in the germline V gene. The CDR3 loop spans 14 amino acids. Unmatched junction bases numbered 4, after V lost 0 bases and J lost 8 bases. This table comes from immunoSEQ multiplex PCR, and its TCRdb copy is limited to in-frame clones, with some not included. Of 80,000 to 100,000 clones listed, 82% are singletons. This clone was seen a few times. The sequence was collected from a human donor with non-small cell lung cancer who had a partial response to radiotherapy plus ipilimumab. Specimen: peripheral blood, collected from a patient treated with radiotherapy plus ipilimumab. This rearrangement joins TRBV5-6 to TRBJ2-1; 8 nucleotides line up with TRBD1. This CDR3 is CASSLGDRIDEQFF. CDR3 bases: TGTGCCAGCAGCTTGGGGGACAGGATCGATGAGCAGTTCTTC. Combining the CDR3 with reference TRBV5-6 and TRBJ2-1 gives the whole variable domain DAGVTQSPTHLIKTRGQQVTLRCSPKSGHDTVSWYQQALGQGPQFIFQYYEEEERQRGNFPDRFSGHQFPNYSSELNVNALLLGDSALYLCASSLGDRIDEQFFGPGTRLTVL.